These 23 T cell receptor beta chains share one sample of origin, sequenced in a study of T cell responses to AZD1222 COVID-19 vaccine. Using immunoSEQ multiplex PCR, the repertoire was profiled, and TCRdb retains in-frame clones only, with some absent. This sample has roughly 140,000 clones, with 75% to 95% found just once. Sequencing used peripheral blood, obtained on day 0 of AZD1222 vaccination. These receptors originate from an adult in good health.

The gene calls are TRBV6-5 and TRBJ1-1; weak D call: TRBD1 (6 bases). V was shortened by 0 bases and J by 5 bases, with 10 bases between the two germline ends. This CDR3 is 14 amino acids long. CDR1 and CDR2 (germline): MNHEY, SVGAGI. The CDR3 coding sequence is TGTGCCAGCAGTTACTCTCAGGGGTATACTGAAGCTTTCTTT. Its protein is CASSYSQGYTEAFF.

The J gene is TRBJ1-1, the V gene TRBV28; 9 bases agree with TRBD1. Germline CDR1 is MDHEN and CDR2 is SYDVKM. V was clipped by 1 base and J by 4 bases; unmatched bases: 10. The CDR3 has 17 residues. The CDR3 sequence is CASSLFATGGWGTEAFF. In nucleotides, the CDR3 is TGTGCCAGCAGTTTATTCGCCACAGGGGGCTGGGGCACTGAAGCTTTCTTT.

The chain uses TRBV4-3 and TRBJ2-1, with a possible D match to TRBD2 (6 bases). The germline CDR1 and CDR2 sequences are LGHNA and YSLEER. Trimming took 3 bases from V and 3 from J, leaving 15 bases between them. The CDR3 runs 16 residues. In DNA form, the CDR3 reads TGCGCCAGCAGCCAGGACCGGGGGAAGGTCTACAATGAGCAGTTCTTC. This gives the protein CASSQDRGKVYNEQFF.

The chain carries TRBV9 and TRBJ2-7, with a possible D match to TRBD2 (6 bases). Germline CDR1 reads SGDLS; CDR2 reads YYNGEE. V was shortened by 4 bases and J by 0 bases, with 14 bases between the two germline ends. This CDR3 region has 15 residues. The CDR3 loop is CASSQSPSDSYEQYF. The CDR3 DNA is TGTGCCAGCAGCCAGTCGCCTAGCGACTCCTACGAGCAGTACTTC.

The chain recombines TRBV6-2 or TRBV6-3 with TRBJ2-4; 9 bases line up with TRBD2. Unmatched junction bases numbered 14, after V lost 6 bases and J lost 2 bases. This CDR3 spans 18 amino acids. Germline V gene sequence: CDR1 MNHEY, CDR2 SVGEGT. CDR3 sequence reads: CASRPFSSGVDSKNIQYF. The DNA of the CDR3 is TGTGCCAGCAGGCCTTTTTCTAGCGGGGTCGATTCCAAAAACATTCAGTACTTC.

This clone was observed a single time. CDR3 region: CASSQSSIDRSSGNTIYF. CDR3 DNA: TGCGCCAGCAGTCAATCTTCTATTGACAGGAGCTCTGGAAACACCATATATTTT. V is TRBV23-1 and J is TRBJ1-3; D is possibly TRBD1 (6 bases). TRBV23-1 is an open reading frame whose function is uncertain. The V end lost 0 bases, the J end lost 0 bases, and 15 bases lay between the germline ends. The CDR3 sequence is 18 residues long.

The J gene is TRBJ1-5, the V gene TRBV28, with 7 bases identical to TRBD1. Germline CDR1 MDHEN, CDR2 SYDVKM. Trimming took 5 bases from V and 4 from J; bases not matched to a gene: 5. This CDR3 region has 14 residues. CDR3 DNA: TGTGCCAGCAGTCACAGGGGCGTAAATCAGCCCCAGCATTTT. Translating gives CASSHRGVNQPQHF.

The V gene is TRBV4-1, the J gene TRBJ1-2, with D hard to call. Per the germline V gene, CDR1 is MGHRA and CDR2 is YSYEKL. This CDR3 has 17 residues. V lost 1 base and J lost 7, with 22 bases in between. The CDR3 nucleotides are TGCGCCAGCAGCCAAGGTGTATACACCCTAAATTACGGTGGCTACACCTTC. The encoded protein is CASSQGVYTLNYGGYTF.

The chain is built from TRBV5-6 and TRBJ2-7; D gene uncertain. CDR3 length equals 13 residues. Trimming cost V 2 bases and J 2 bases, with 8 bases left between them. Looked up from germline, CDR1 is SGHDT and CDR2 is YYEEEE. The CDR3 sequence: CASSFGGTYEQYF. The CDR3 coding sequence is TGTGCCAGCAGCTTCGGCGGTACCTACGAGCAGTACTTC.

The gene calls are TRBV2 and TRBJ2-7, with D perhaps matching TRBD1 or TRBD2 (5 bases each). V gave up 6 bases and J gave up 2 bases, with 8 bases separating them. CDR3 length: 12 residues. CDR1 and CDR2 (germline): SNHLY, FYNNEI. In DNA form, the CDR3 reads TGTGCCAGCAGCAGGGACCCCTACGAGCAGTACTTC. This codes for CASSRDPYEQYF.

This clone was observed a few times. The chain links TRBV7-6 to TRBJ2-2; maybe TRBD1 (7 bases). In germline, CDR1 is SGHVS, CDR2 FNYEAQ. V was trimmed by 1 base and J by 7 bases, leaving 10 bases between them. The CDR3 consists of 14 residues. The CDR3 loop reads CASSLGQGGGELFF. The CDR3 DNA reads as TGTGCCAGCAGCTTAGGACAGGGAGGCGGGGAGCTGTTTTTT.

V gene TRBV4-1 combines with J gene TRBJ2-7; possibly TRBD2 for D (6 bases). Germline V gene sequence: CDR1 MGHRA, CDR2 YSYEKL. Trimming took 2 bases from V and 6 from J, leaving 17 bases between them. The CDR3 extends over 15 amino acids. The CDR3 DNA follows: TGCGCCAGCAGCCAACCGGGCGGGGACCTGGGCGAGCAGTACTTC. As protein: CASSQPGGDLGEQYF.

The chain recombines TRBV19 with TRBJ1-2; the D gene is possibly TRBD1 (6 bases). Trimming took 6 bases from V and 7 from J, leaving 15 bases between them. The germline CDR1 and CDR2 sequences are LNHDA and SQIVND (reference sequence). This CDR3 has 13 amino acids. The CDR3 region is CASRVVGAGGYTF. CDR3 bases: TGTGCCAGTAGAGTCGTGGGGGCCGGTGGCTACACCTTC. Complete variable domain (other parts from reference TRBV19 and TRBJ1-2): DGGITQSPKYLFRKEGQNVTLSCEQNLNHDAMYWYRQDPGQGLRLIYYSQIVNDFQKGDIAEGYSVSREKKESFPLTVTSAQKNPTAFYLCASRVVGAGGYTFGSGTRLTVV.

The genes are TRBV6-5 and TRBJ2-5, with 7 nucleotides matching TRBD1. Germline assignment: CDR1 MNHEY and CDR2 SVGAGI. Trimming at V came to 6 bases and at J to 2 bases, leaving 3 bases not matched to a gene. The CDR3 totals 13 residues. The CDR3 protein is CASSGTVQETQYF. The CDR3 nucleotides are TGTGCCAGCAGCGGGACAGTTCAAGAGACCCAGTACTTC.

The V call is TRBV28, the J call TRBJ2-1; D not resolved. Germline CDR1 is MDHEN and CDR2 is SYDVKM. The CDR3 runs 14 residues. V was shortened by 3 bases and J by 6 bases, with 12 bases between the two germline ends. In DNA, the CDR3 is TGTGCCAGCAGTTTGAGCGCGTTGTTCAATGAGCAGTTCTTC. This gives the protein CASSLSALFNEQFF. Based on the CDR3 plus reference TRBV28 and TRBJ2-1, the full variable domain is DVKVTQSSRYLVKRTGEKVFLECVQDMDHENMFWYRQDPGLGLRLIYFSYDVKMKEKGDIPEGYSVSREKKERFSLILESASTNQTSMYLCASSLSALFNEQFFGPGTRLTVL.

Here the CDR3 DNA reads TGTGCCAGCAGTTTATCGCGGGTCACCGGGGAGCTGTTTTTT. This translates into CASSLSRVTGELFF. V usage is TRBV27 and J usage is TRBJ2-2; D might be TRBD2 (5 bases). V was shortened by 0 bases and J by 4 bases, with 6 bases between the two germline ends. The CDR3 has 14 amino acids. Germline loops: CDR1 MNHEY, CDR2 SMNVEV (reference sequence).

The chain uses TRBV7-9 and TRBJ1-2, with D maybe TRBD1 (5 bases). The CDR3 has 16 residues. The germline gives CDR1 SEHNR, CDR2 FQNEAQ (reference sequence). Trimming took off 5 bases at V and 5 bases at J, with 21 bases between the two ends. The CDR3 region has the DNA TGTGCCAGCAGCCGTGGGGGTACGGAGGTCCTTTATGGCTACACCTTC. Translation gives CASSRGGTEVLYGYTF.

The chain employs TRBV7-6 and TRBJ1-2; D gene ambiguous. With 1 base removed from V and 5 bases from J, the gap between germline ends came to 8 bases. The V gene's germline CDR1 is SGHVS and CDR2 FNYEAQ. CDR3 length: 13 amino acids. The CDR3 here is CASSLEVGYGYTF. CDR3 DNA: TGTGCCAGCAGCTTAGAGGTTGGGTATGGCTACACCTTC. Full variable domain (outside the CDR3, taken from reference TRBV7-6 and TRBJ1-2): GAGVSQSPRYKVTKRGQDVALRCDPISGHVSLYWYRQALGQGPEFLTYFNYEAQQDKSGLPNDRFSAERPEGSISTLTIQRTEQRDSAMYRCASSLEVGYGYTFGSGTRLTVV.

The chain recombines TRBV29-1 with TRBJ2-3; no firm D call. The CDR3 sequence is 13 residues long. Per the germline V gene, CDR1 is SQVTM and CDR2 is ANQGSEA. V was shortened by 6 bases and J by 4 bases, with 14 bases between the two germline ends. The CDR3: CSVLGKGADTQYF. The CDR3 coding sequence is TGCAGCGTCCTGGGGAAGGGTGCAGATACGCAGTATTTT.

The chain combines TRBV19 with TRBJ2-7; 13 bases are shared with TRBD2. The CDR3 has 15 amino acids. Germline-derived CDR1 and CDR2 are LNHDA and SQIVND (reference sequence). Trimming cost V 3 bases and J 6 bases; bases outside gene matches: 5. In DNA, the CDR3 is TGTGCCAGTAGTATCCCGGGACTAGCGGGAAGCGAGCAGTACTTC. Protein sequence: CASSIPGLAGSEQYF.

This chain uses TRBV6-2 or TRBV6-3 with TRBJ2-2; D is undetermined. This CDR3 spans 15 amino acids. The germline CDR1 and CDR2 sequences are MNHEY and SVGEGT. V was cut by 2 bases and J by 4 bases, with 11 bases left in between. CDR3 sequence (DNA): TGTGCCAGCAGTTACCCCTATCTTCTCACCGGGGAGCTGTTTTTT. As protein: CASSYPYLLTGELFF.

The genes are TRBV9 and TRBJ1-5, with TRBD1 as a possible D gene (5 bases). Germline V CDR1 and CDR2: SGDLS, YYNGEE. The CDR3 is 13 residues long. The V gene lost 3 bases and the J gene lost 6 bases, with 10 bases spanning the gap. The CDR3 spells CASSAGLGQPQHF. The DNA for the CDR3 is TGTGCCAGCAGCGCAGGGCTGGGTCAGCCCCAGCATTTT. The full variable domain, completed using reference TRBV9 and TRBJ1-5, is DSGVTQTPKHLITATGQRVTLRCSPRSGDLSVYWYQQSLDQGLQFLIQYYNGEERAKGNILERFSAQQFPDLHSELNLSSLELGDSALYFCASSAGLGQPQHFGDGTRLSIL.

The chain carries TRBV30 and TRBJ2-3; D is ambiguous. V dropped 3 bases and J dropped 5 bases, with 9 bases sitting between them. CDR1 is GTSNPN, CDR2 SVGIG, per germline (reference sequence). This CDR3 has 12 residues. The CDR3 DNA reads TGTGCCTGGAGCCAAGCGATAGATACGCAGTATTTT. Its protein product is CAWSQAIDTQYF.